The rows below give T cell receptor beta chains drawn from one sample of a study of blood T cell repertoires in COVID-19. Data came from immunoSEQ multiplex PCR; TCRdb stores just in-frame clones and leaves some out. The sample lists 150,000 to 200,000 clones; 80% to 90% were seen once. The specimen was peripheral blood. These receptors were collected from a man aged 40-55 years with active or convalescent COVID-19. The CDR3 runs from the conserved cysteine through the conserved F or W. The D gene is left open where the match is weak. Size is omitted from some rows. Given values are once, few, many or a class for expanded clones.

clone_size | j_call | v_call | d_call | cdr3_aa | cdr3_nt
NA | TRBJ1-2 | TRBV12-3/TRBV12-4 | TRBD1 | CASSPGGSYGYTF | TGTGCCAGCAGTCCAGGGGGATCCTATGGCTACACCTTC
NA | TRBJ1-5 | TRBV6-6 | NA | CASNLRGKGDQPQHF | TGTGCCAGCAACCTTCGCGGGAAGGGTGATCAGCCCCAGCATTTT
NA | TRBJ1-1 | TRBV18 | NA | CASSPLGGNTEAFF | TGTGCCAGCTCACCACTGGGGGGGAACACTGAGGCTTTCTTT
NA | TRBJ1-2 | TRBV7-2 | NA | CASSRDGSASYTF | TGTGCCAGCAGCCGAGACGGCAGCGCTAGCTACACCTTC
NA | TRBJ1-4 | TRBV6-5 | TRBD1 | CASSQGQAEKLFF | TGTGCCAGCAGCCAGGGACAGGCTGAAAAACTGTTTTTT
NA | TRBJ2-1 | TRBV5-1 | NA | CASSLGPQLEQFF | TGCGCCAGCAGCTTGGGTCCGCAGTTGGAGCAGTTCTTC
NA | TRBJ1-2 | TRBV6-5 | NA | CASSYLSNYGYTF | TGTGCCAGCAGTTATCTCTCTAACTATGGCTACACCTTC
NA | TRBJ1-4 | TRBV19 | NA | CASSMWGRANNEKLFF | TGTGCCAGTAGTATGTGGGGCCGCGCGAATAATGAAAAACTGTTTTTT
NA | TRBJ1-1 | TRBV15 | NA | CATSRDLGSPEAFF | TGTGCCACCAGCAGAGATCTGGGGAGTCCTGAAGCTTTCTTT
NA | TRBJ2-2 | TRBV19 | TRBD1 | CATGTGVNGELFF | TGTGCCACTGGAACAGGGGTTAACGGGGAGCTGTTTTTT
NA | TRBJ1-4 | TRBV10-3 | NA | CAISESAGGIDEKLFF | TGTGCCATCAGTGAGTCGGCGGGGGGTATAGATGAAAAACTGTTTTTT
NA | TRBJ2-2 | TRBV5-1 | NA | CASSSVRGAGAGELFF | TGCGCCAGCAGCTCAGTAAGGGGCGCAGGTGCCGGGGAGCTGTTTTTT
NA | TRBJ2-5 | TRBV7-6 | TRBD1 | CASSLGTAIQETQYF | TGTGCCAGCAGCCTGGGGACAGCGATACAAGAGACCCAGTACTTC
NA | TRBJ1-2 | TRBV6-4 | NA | CASSSGLNYGYTF | TGTGCCAGCAGTTCGGGTCTCAACTATGGCTACACCTTC
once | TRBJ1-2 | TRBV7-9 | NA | CASSLGASNGYTF | TGTGCCAGCAGCTTGGGGGCCAGTAATGGCTACACCTTC
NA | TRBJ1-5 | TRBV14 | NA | CASSQGRDNQPQHF | TGTGCCAGCAGCCAAGGTCGGGACAATCAGCCCCAGCATTTT
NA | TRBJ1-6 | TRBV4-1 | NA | CASSQEVAENSPLHF | TGCGCCAGCAGCCAAGAAGTGGCGGAGAATTCACCCCTCCACTTT
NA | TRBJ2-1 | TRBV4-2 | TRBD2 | CASSLKSGGISNEQFF | TGTGCCAGCAGCCTGAAAAGCGGGGGGATATCCAATGAGCAGTTCTTC
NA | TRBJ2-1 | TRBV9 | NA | CASSPSLFDEQFF | TGTGCCAGCAGCCCCAGTCTGTTTGATGAGCAGTTCTTC
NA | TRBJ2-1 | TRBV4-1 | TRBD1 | CASSPAGGSYNEQFF | TGCGCCAGCAGCCCAGCAGGGGGCTCCTACAATGAGCAGTTCTTC
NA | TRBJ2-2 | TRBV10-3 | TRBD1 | CATLLGTGPEPWNTGELFF | TGTGCCACCCTCCTCGGGACAGGGCCTGAACCCTGGAACACCGGGGAGCTGTTTTTT
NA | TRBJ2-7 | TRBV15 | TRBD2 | CATSRGGGGVYEQYF | TGTGCCACCAGCAGAGGAGGCGGGGGAGTGTACGAGCAGTACTTC
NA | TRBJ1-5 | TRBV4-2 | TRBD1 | CASSQDRGSNQPQHF | TGTGCCAGCAGCCAAGACAGGGGGAGCAATCAGCCCCAGCATTTT
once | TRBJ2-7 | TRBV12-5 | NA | CASGLTYEQYF | TGTGCTAGTGGTTTAACTTACGAGCAGTACTTC
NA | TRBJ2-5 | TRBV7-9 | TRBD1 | CASSSGDRGRGETQYF | TGTGCCAGCAGCTCAGGGGACAGGGGGCGCGGAGAGACCCAGTACTTC
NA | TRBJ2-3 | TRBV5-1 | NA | CASSLGWGQSTDTQYF | TGCGCCAGCAGCCTCGGGTGGGGGCAAAGCACAGATACGCAGTATTTT
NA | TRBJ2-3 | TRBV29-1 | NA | CSVNQRGDTQYF | TGCAGCGTTAACCAACGGGGAGATACGCAGTATTTT
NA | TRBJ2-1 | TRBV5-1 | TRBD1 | CASSLGGTDSYNEQFF | TGCGCCAGCAGCTTGGGGGGGACAGATTCCTACAATGAGCAGTTCTTC
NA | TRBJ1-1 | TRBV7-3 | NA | CASSTTGDGPAFF | TGTGCCAGCAGCACCACAGGAGACGGCCCAGCTTTCTTT
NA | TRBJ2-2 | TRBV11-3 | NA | CASSPGTTGELFF | TGTGCCAGCAGCCCCGGGACAACCGGGGAGCTGTTTTTT
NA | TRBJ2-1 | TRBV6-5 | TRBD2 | CASRLGLAGNNEQFF | TGTGCCAGCAGGCTCGGACTAGCGGGAAACAATGAGCAGTTCTTC
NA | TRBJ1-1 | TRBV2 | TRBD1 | CASSRDSQNTEAFF | TGTGCCAGCAGTCGGGACAGCCAGAACACTGAAGCTTTCTTT
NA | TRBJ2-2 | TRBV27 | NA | CASSFGVGQSSGELFF | TGTGCCAGCAGTTTTGGGGTCGGACAATCGTCCGGGGAGCTGTTTTTT
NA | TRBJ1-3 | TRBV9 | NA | CASSVSASSGNTIYF | TGTGCCAGCAGCGTAAGCGCAAGTTCTGGAAACACCATATATTTT
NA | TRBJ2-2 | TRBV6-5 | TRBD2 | CASSYSGLATGELFF | TGTGCCAGCAGTTACTCGGGACTAGCGACCGGGGAGCTGTTTTTT
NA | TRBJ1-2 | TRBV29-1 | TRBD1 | CSVGQGQRYGYTF | TGCAGCGTAGGACAGGGGCAAAGGTATGGCTACACCTTC